There are a few counts of the clone carrying this TCR beta chain. There are 13 residues in the CDR3. CDR1 SGHDT and CDR2 YYEEEE come from the germline V gene. Unmatched junction bases numbered 2, after V lost 1 base and J lost 7 bases. When the RNA was reverse transcribed, random hexamers were used with an input of about 0.5 to 1 ug. Amplification of TCR beta CDR3 was carried out by immunoSEQ multiplex PCR, which covered 54 Vbeta and 13 Jbeta segments. TCRdb reprocessed the immunoSEQ multiplex PCR reads via MiXCR and lists one record per CDR3 protein. The data contain 120,000 to 150,000 distinct CDR3 sequences, approximately 95% of them singletons. These data come from a study of CD8 T cells in Susac syndrome. Sequencing of TCR beta, carried out with a high-throughput approach, was applied to CD8+ and CD4+ T cells from the blood.

The receptor was derived from a human donor in good health. The sequencing input was CD4+ T cells from PBMCs. The rearrangement uses TRBV5-6 and TRBJ2-1; 7 positions match TRBD1. CDR3 nucleotides: TGTGCCAGCAGCTTGAGGGACAGTAATGAGCAGTTCTTC. This gives the protein CASSLRDSNEQFF.